This T cell receptor (beta chain) was recorded in a study of tumor-infiltrating lymphocytes in primary liver carcinoma. With 500 ng total RNA as template and a constant-region primer, TCR beta cDNA was made. Generation of the TCR beta libraries relied on three nested multiplex PCR rounds using slightly modified ARM-PCR. Researchers ran the first two PCR rounds for roughly 10 cycles each with TRBV1-TRBV30 forward primers and a C-beta reverse primer. Each CDR3 protein gets one entry after TCRdb re-called the multiplex PCR reads with MiXCR. The sample comprises around 210,000 distinct CDR3 sequences, about 65% of which are singletons, and approximately 7% rests with the top ten. The CDR3 is 15 residues long. The V gene's germline CDR1 is SGHDN and CDR2 FVKESK. Alongside blood RNA obtained from unsorted whole blood, germline DNA was also extracted. A sample of 3.5 to 4.5 milliliters of peripheral blood was taken before surgery.

This clonotype is a singleton in its sample. Antigen: not known. An end of the junction does not agree with germline; a read error may underlie this. General study points: Unsorted bulk sampling ruled out any CD4+ versus CD8+ repertoire comparison.

V usage is TRBV14 and J usage is TRBJ2-7, with 9 bases aligning to TRBD1. The sample comprised peripheral blood. The sequence derives from a woman aged 55 to 70 with primary liver carcinoma and hepatitis B virus infection. The DNA of the CDR3 is TGTACCAGCAGCCCAGGGGGGACAGGGTACGACGAGCAGTACTTC. It specifies CTSSPGGTGYDEQYF.